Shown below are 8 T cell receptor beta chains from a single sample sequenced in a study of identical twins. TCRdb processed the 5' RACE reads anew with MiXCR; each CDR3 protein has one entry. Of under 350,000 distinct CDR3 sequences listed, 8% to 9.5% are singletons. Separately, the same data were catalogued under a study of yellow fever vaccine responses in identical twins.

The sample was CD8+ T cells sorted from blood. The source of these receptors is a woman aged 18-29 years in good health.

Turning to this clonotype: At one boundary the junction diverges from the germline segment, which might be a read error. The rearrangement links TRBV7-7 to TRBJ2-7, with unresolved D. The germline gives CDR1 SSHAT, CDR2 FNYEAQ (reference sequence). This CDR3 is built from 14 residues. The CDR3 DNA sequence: TGTGCTAGCAGCTTAGATCTTAGCTCCTACGAGCAGTACTTC. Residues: CASSLDLSSYEQYF.

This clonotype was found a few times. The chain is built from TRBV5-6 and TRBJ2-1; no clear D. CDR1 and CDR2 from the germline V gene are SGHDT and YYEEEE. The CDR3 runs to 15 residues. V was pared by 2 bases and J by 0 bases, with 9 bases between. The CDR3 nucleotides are TGTGCCAGCAGCTTACAGCGAAACTCCTACAATGAGCAGTTCTTC. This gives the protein CASSLQRNSYNEQFF.

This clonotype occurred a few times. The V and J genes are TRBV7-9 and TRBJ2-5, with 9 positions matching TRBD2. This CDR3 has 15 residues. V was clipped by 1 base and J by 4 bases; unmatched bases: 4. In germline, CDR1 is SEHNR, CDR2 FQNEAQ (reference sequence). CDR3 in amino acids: CASSLETSGRETQYF. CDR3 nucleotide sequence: TGTGCCAGCAGCTTAGAGACTAGCGGTCGAGAGACCCAGTACTTC. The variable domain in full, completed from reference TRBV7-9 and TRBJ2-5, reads DTGVSQNPRHKITKRGQNVTFRCDPISEHNRLYWYRQTLGQGPEFLTYFQNEAQLEKSRLLSDRFSAERPKGSFSTLEIQRTEQGDSAMYLCASSLETSGRETQYFGPGTRLLVL.

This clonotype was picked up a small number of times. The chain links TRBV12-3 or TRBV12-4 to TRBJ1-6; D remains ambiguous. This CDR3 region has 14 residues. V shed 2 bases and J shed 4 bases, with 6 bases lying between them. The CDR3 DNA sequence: TGTGCCAGCAGTTTAAGGACTTATAATTCACCCCTCCACTTT. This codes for CASSLRTYNSPLHF.

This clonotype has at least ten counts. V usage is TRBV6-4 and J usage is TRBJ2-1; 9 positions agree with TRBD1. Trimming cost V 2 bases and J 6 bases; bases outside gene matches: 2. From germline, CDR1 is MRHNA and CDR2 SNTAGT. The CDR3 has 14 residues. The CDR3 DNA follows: TGTGCCAGCAGTGACACGACAGGGGGCAATGAGCAGTTCTTC. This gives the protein CASSDTTGGNEQFF.

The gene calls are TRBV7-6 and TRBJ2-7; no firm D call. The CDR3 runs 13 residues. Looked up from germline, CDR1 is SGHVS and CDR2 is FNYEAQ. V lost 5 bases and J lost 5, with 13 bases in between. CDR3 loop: CASSAFLRDEQYF. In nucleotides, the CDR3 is TGTGCCAGCAGCGCCTTCCTTAGGGACGAGCAGTACTTC.

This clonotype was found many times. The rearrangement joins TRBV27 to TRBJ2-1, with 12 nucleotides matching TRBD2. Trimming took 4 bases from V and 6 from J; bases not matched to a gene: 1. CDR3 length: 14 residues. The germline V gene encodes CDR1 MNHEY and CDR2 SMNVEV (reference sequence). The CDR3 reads CASSWGLAGNEQFF. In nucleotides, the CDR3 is TGTGCCAGCAGTTGGGGACTAGCGGGCAATGAGCAGTTCTTC.

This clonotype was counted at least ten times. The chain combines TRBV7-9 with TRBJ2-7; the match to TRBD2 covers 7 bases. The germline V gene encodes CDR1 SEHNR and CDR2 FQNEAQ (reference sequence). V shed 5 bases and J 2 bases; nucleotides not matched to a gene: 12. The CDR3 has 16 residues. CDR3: CASSTSTGTKTYEQYF. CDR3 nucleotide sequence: TGTGCCAGCAGCACAAGTACCGGGACTAAGACCTACGAGCAGTACTTC.